The rows below give T cell receptor beta chains drawn from one sample of a study of CD8+ T cells in alopecia areata. Only in-frame clones appear in the TCRdb table, and some are missing; sequencing was by immunoSEQ multiplex PCR. The table includes 150,000 to 200,000 clones, 55% to 75% detected once. The starting material was CD4+ T cells sorted from blood, obtained at week 4, from a patient treated with tofacitinib. These receptors were taken from a human donor with alopecia areata. Each CDR3 is given with its conserved first and last residue. The order of the fields is V gene, J gene, D gene, clone size, CDR3 DNA, CDR3 protein. A D gene is named only where the DNA matches it firmly. Size is stated for part of the rows, as once, few or many counts, or as a class when the clone is expanded.

>TRBV7-9|TRBJ2-5|.|.
TGTGCCAGCAGCCCTGACAGAACAGAGACCCAGTACTTC
CASSPDRTETQYF
>TRBV29-1|TRBJ1-2|.|.
TGCAGCGTCCAAGGAGGCAGAGGAAACCTAGAAGGCTACACCTTC
CSVQGGRGNLEGYTF
>TRBV18|TRBJ1-6|.|few
TGTGCCAGCCGCATATCCACCTATAATTCACCCCTCCACTTT
CASRISTYNSPLHF
>TRBV9|TRBJ2-2|TRBD1|.
TGTGCCAGCAGCGCGGGACAGTATCACACCGGGGAGCTGTTTTTT
CASSAGQYHTGELFF
>TRBV4-2|TRBJ2-5|TRBD1|.
TGTGCCAGCAGCCCGAATGGAGGGGACAGGGAAGAGACCCAGTACTTC
CASSPNGGDREETQYF
>TRBV29-1|TRBJ2-7|TRBD1|.
TGCAGGGGTAATGAGGGACAGAGCTCCTACGAGCAGTACTTC
CRGNEGQSSYEQYF
>TRBV7-9|TRBJ2-2|.|.
TGTGCCAGCAGCCCCAGACTAGTCTCCGGGGAGCTGTTTTTT
CASSPRLVSGELFF
>TRBV30|TRBJ1-6|.|.
TGTGCCTGGATGAGAATAAGGGCCTCCTCACCCCTCCACTTT
CAWMRIRASSPLHF
>TRBV29-1|TRBJ1-2|.|.
TGCAGCGTAGGGCTAGGCTACACCTTC
CSVGLGYTF
>TRBV27|TRBJ1-2|TRBD1|few
TGTGCCAGCAGTTCGAACAGGGGGCGCTTCTATGGCTACACCTTC
CASSSNRGRFYGYTF
>TRBV6-5|TRBJ2-7|.|.
TGTGCCACCGACAGCCTTAGCTCCTACGAGCAGTACTTC
CATDSLSSYEQYF
>TRBV4-3|TRBJ2-4|.|.
TGCGCCAGCAGCTGGGGGCTAGCCAAAAACATTCAGTACTTC
CASSWGLAKNIQYF
>TRBV30|TRBJ1-2|.|.
TGTGCCTGGAGGAACAGGGCGGGTGGCTACACCTTC
CAWRNRAGGYTF
>TRBV2|TRBJ2-7|.|.
TGTGCCAGCAACGAGGTGGGGGCCACCTACGAGCAGTACTTC
CASNEVGATYEQYF
>TRBV4-2|TRBJ2-5|TRBD2|.
TGTGCCAGCAGCCAATTTAGCGGGGGTCAAGAGACCCAGTACTTC
CASSQFSGGQETQYF
>TRBV29-1|TRBJ2-7|.|few
TGCAGCGTAGAGTTCGCCCGGGGCTACGAGCAGTACTTC
CSVEFARGYEQYF
>TRBV29-1|TRBJ2-3|.|.
TGCAGCGTGCGAATCACAGATACGCAGTATTTT
CSVRITDTQYF
>TRBV7-9|TRBJ1-5|.|.
TGTGCCAGCAGCCCCAGTAACAGCCAGCCCCAGCATTTT
CASSPSNSQPQHF
>TRBV30|TRBJ2-1|TRBD2|few
TGTGCCTGGAGTGTAATAGCGGGGGCCAATGAGCAGTTCTTC
CAWSVIAGANEQFF
>TRBV5-1|TRBJ1-6|.|.
TGCGCCAGCAGCTTGTTTAATTCACCCCTCCACTTT
CASSLFNSPLHF
>TRBV7-9|TRBJ1-6|TRBD1|.
TGTGCCAGCAGCTTCACAGGGGATTCACCCCTCCACTTT
CASSFTGDSPLHF
>TRBV15|TRBJ1-2|.|.
TGTGCCACCAGCAGAGATCCTCACTCAGGAGGCTACACCTTC
CATSRDPHSGGYTF
>TRBV30|TRBJ1-2|TRBD1|.
TGTGCCTGGAGCGAAGGGACAGGGAACTATGGCTACACCTTC
CAWSEGTGNYGYTF
>TRBV7-7|TRBJ2-7|.|.
TGTGCTAGCAGCTTGAACACCAACCAAGAGCAGTACTTC
CASSLNTNQEQYF
>TRBV29-1|TRBJ2-7|TRBD2|few
TGCAGCGTTGACGGGGGGGACTACGAGCAGTACTTC
CSVDGGDYEQYF
>TRBV6-5|TRBJ1-6|.|.
TGTGCCAGCAGTTACTCTTCCGAGTCACCCCTCCACTTT
CASSYSSESPLHF
>TRBV7-8|TRBJ2-7|TRBD1|.
TGTGCTACGGCTCTGGGACAGCTCTACGAGCAGTACTTC
CATALGQLYEQYF
>TRBV4-1|TRBJ1-2|.|.
TGCGCCAGCAGCCAAGAGGGTTCTGGCATGTTTATCTATGGCTACACCTTC
CASSQEGSGMFIYGYTF
>TRBV7-8|TRBJ2-7|.|.
TGTGCCAGCAGCCTAAAGACTAGTCTCCCTAGCGAGCAGTACTTC
CASSLKTSLPSEQYF
>TRBV30|TRBJ1-5|.|few
TGTGCCTGGAGTGTAATAAGTGGTCAGCCCCAGCATTTT
CAWSVISGQPQHF
>TRBV18|TRBJ2-1|.|once
TGTGCCAGCTCACCACCAATAGGGTCTAATGAGCAGTTCTTC
CASSPPIGSNEQFF
>TRBV10-3|TRBJ1-1|.|few
TGTGCCATCCACCAGGGAGGGAACACTGAAGCTTTCTTT
CAIHQGGNTEAFF
>TRBV2|TRBJ2-3|.|few
TGTGCCACCCCCCAGGGGGGCAACCCAGATACGCAGTATTTT
CATPQGGNPDTQYF
>TRBV30|TRBJ1-5|.|.
TGTGCCTGGAGCGGGGGTGAGAATCAGCCCCAGCATTTT
CAWSGGENQPQHF
>TRBV29-1|TRBJ2-3|.|.
TGCTGGACTCCAGATACGCAGTATTTT
CWTPDTQYF
>TRBV9|TRBJ2-3|.|.
TGTGCCAGCAGGGGGGCCACAGATACGCAGTATTTT
CASRGATDTQYF
>TRBV30|TRBJ1-5|TRBD1|few
TGTGCCTGGAGTAAGGGACAGGGGGTTTATCAGCCCCAGCATTTT
CAWSKGQGVYQPQHF
>TRBV30|TRBJ2-1|.|.
TGTGCCTGGAGTTTAGGATCAAGTAATGAGCAGTTCTTC
CAWSLGSSNEQFF
>TRBV5-1|TRBJ2-2|TRBD1|.
TGCGCCAGCAGCTGGGGGACAGGGAACACCGGGGAGCTGTTTTTT
CASSWGTGNTGELFF
>TRBV29-1|TRBJ1-1|.|.
TGCAGCGTCACGAGACAGGTGAGCACTGAAGCTTTCTTT
CSVTRQVSTEAFF
>TRBV9|TRBJ1-6|.|.
TGTGCCAGCAGCGTCTCCGGACGCCTCGCCTCACCCCTCCACTTT
CASSVSGRLASPLHF
>TRBV29-1|TRBJ2-7|.|few
TGCAGCGCAACTAGTTCCTCCTACGAGCAGTACTTC
CSATSSSYEQYF
>TRBV7-9|TRBJ2-3|.|.
TGTGCCAGCAGCAAAACAGGGCAGGATACGCAGTATTTT
CASSKTGQDTQYF
>TRBV4-3|TRBJ1-6|.|.
TGCGCCAGCAGCCCACGAGGGGGGGTGGGTAATTCACCCCTCCACTTT
CASSPRGGVGNSPLHF
>TRBV30|TRBJ2-6|.|once
TGTGCCTGGAGTGGATTCCAGGGTGGTGGGGCCAACGTCCTGACTTTC
CAWSGFQGGGANVLTF
>TRBV9|TRBJ2-1|TRBD2|.
TGTGCCAGCAGCGTGAGCCCGGGACTAGCGGGGTACAATGAGCAGTTCTTC
CASSVSPGLAGYNEQFF
>TRBV4-1|TRBJ1-1|TRBD1|.
TGCGCCAGCAGCCGCCCGGGACAGGGGAACACTGAAGCTTTCTTT
CASSRPGQGNTEAFF
>TRBV6-5|TRBJ1-5|.|.
TGTGCCAGCAGTCGGGCCTCGGAAGGACAGCCCCAGCATTTT
CASSRASEGQPQHF
>TRBV18|TRBJ1-5|.|.
TGTGCCAGCTCAAACTCGGACAGCCGGAATGGCAATCAGCCCCAGCATTTT
CASSNSDSRNGNQPQHF
>TRBV4-2|TRBJ1-2|.|.
TGTGCCAGCAGTCAAGACCCAGTTGGAGTAAGCTACACCTTC
CASSQDPVGVSYTF
>TRBV4-1|TRBJ2-3|TRBD1|.
TGCGCCAGCAGCCCCGGGACAGGGGGTACAGATACGCAGTATTTT
CASSPGTGGTDTQYF